This is a list of T cell receptor beta chains from one sample in a study of T cells in Graves' hyperthyroidism and ophthalmopathy. MiXCR, applied by TCRdb to the multiplex PCR reads, yields one record per CDR3 protein. The data contain 600,000 to 700,000 distinct CDR3 sequences, around 15% of them singletons. Source material: blood. Source of these receptors: a woman aged 40 to 50 with Graves' ophthalmopathy. The CDR3 runs from the conserved cysteine through the conserved F or W. Fields, in order: CDR3 DNA, CDR3 protein, D gene, clone size, V gene, J gene. D genes are given only for firm matches. Clone sizes are given selectively: once, few, many, or a class where the clone is expanded.

CDR3 DNA: TGTGCCAGCAGTGGAACAGACTATCAGCCCCAGCATTTT; CDR3 protein: CASSGTDYQPQHF; D gene: NA; clone size: many; V gene: TRBV6-1; J gene: TRBJ1-5
CDR3 DNA: TGTGCCAGCACCAGCGTAGAAGAGACCCAGTACTTC; CDR3 protein: CASTSVEETQYF; D gene: NA; clone size: many; V gene: TRBV7-2; J gene: TRBJ2-5
CDR3 DNA: TGTGCCAGCAGTTATATTCCGGGACAGGGGGCTTCCGAGCAGTACTTC; CDR3 protein: CASSYIPGQGASEQYF; D gene: TRBD1; clone size: NA; V gene: TRBV6-2/TRBV6-3; J gene: TRBJ2-7
CDR3 DNA: TGCGCCAGCAGTGGGGGACAGGAGCAGTACTTC; CDR3 protein: CASSGGQEQYF; D gene: TRBD1; clone size: NA; V gene: TRBV10-1; J gene: TRBJ2-7
CDR3 DNA: TGTGCTAGTGGTTTGGTAGGGGGGACCTACGAGCAGTACTTC; CDR3 protein: CASGLVGGTYEQYF; D gene: NA; clone size: once; V gene: TRBV12-5; J gene: TRBJ2-7
CDR3 DNA: TGTGCCAGCAGTGAGGTGACGAGGTTGGCTTTCTTT; CDR3 protein: CASSEVTRLAFF; D gene: NA; clone size: NA; V gene: TRBV28; J gene: TRBJ1-1
CDR3 DNA: TGTGCCAGCAGCCACCAGGCAGTGGGCTCCTACGAGCAGTACTTC; CDR3 protein: CASSHQAVGSYEQYF; D gene: NA; clone size: many; V gene: TRBV7-2; J gene: TRBJ2-7
CDR3 DNA: TGTGCCAGCAGTGAGTCGAGCCGACTAGCCAAAAACATTCAGTACTTC; CDR3 protein: CASSESSRLAKNIQYF; D gene: NA; clone size: NA; V gene: TRBV2; J gene: TRBJ2-4
CDR3 DNA: TGTGCCAGCAGTTCACATCGTGACGGGAAAGCTTTCTTT; CDR3 protein: CASSSHRDGKAFF; D gene: NA; clone size: many; V gene: TRBV12-3/TRBV12-4; J gene: TRBJ1-1
CDR3 DNA: TGTGCCAGCAGTTACCAAACCCGGACAGAACGTTACGAGCAGTACTTC; CDR3 protein: CASSYQTRTERYEQYF; D gene: NA; clone size: many; V gene: TRBV28; J gene: TRBJ2-7
CDR3 DNA: TGCGCCAGCAGCCAAACGGGCCCCTCGAAAAGCAATCAGCCCCAGCATTTT; CDR3 protein: CASSQTGPSKSNQPQHF; D gene: NA; clone size: NA; V gene: TRBV4-1; J gene: TRBJ1-5